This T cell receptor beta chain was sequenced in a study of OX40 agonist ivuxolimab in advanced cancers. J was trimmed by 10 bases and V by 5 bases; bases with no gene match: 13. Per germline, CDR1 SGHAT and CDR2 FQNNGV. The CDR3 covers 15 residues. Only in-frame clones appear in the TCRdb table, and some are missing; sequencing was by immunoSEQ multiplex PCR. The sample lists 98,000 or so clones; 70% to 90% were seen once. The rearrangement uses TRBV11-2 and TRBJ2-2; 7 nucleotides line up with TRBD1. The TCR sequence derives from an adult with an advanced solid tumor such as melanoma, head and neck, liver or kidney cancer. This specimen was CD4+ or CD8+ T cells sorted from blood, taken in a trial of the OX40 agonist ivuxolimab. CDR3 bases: TGTGCCAGCAGCCCAACAGGGGATGTGTACGAGGAGCTGTTTTTT. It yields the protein CASSPTGDVYEELFF.